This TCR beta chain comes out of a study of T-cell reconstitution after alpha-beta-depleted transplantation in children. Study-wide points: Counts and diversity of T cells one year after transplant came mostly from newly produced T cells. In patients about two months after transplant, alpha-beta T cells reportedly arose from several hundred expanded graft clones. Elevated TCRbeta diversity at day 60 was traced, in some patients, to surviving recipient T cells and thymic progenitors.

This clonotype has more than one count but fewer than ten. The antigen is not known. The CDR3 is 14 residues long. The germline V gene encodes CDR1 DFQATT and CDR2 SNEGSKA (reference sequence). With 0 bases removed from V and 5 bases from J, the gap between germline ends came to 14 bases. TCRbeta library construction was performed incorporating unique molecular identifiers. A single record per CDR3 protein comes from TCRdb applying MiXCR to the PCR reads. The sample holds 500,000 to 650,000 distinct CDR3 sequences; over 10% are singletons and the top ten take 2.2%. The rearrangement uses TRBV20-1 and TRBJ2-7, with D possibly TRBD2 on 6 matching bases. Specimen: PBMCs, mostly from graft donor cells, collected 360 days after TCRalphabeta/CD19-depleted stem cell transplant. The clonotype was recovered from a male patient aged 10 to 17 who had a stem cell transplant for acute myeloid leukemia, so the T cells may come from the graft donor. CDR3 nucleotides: TGCAGTGCTAGAGATCAAACGGGAGAACACGAGCAGTACTTC. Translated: CSARDQTGEHEQYF.